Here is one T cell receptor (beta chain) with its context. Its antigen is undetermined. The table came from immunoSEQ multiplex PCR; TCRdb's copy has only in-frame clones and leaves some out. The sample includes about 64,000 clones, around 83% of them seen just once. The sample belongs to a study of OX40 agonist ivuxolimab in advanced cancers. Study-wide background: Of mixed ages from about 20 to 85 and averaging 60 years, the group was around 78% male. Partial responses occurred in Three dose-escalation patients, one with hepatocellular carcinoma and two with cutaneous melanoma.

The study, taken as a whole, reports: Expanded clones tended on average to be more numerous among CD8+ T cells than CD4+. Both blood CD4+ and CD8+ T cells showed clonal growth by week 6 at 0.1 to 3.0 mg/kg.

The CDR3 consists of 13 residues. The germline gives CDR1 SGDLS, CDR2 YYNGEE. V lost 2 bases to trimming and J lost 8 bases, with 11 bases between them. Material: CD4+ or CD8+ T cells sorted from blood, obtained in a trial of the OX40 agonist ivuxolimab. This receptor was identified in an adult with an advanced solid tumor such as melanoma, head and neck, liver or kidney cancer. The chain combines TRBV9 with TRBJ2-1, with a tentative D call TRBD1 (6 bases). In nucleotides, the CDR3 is TGTGCCAGCAGCGTGGGGGCCCGGGATGAGCAGTTCTTC. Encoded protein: CASSVGARDEQFF.